The clone carrying this T cell receptor (beta chain) was observed a few times. Its antigen remains unknown. Included in the TCR beta cDNA libraries were unique molecular identifiers. MiXCR was run by TCRdb on the PCR reads, yielding one entry per CDR3 protein. This table holds roughly 700,000 distinct CDR3 sequences, 25% to 30% found once. The germline V gene has CDR1 DFQATT and CDR2 SNEGSKA (reference sequence). Trimming removed 5 bases from V and 2 bases from J; junction bases left unmatched: 4. CDR3 length equals 15 residues. These data belong to a study of post-analysis software for immune sequencing data. Study-level findings and limits: Patients had higher frequencies than controls of four to six TRBV segments, including TRBV5-6, TRBV5-1 and TRBV20-1. The normalized Chao1 diversity of multiple sclerosis patients was significantly lower than that of controls.

Sequencing was done on a sample of blood. The receptor comes from a girl between 5 and 17 years old with multiple sclerosis. The chain uses TRBV20-1 and TRBJ2-6; TRBD1 matches at 9 bases. The CDR3 nucleotides read TGCAGTGCTGGGGACAGGGTTACTGGGGCCAACGTCCTGACTTTC. Amino acids: CSAGDRVTGANVLTF.